The clone carrying this TCR beta chain occurred a few times. Its antigen is undetermined. Reverse transcribing all isolated RNA meant expressed TCRB transcripts were sequenced. The table came from immunoSEQ multiplex PCR; TCRdb's copy has only in-frame clones and leaves some out. In the table there are hundreds of thousands of clones, roughly a sixth of which are singletons. These data originate in a study of beta chain features in type 1 diabetes. Study-level findings and limits: Overrepresentation of cells with high TCR expression could result from cDNA sequencing. Here, the possible influence of HLA type (on TCRB rearrangement) remained unresolved. The study found moderately but significantly shorter TCRB CDR3s in all four CD4+ subsets of Type 1 diabetes patients. Fewer junction insertions and more nucleotide deletions appeared in type 1 diabetes patients.

This CDR3 spans 16 amino acids. CDR1 and CDR2 (germline): SGHTA, FQGNSA. V lost 5 bases, J lost 7 bases, and 11 bases stayed unmatched. Sample: naive CD4+ T cells from blood. The rearrangement uses TRBV7-2 and TRBJ2-5; the match to TRBD2 covers 12 bases. The origin of this receptor is a man aged 18 to 29 in good health. The CDR3 loop reads CASSAPGLAGRGTQYF. CDR3 nucleotide sequence: TGTGCCAGCAGCGCACCGGGACTAGCGGGCCGAGGGACCCAGTACTTC. The complete variable domain, with remaining parts taken from reference TRBV7-2 and TRBJ2-5, reads GAGVSQSPSNKVTEKGKDVELRCDPISGHTALYWYRQSLGQGLEFLIYFQGNSAPDKSGLPSDRFSAERTGGSVSTLTIQRTQQEDSAVYLCASSAPGLAGRGTQYFGPGTRLLVL.